The 31 T cell receptor beta chains presented below share a single source sample, sequenced in a study of shared clonotypes between healthy human individuals. Data came from immunoSEQ multiplex PCR; TCRdb stores just in-frame clones and leaves some out. The sample has roughly 300,000 clones, 73% seen once. Sequencing was carried out using memory CD4+ T cells sorted from blood. The sample's subset: CD45RA-negative fraction. The receptors derive from a man aged 25 to 40 in good health.

About this clone: This sample includes further DNA sequences coding for the same CDR3. The chain couples TRBV7-2 to TRBJ2-5, with 7 bases fitting TRBD2. Trimming removed 3 bases from V and 3 bases from J; junction bases left unmatched: 4. This CDR3 region has 14 residues. Germline V CDR1 and CDR2: SGHTA, FQGNSA. The CDR3: CASSFQRGKETQYF. In DNA, the CDR3 is TGTGCCAGCAGCTTCCAGCGGGGCAAAGAGACCCAGTACTTC.

The chain has TRBV27 and TRBJ1-5; tentative D call: TRBD1 (5 bases). The CDR3 runs to 16 residues. In germline, CDR1 is MNHEY, CDR2 SMNVEV (reference sequence). V gave up 2 bases and J gave up 2 bases, with 13 bases separating them. The CDR3 bases are TGTGCCAGCAGTTTAAGGTCAGGGTTCGGCAATCAGCCCCAGCATTTT. Its protein product is CASSLRSGFGNQPQHF.

Here the CDR3 reads CASSYSGQGNQPQHF. CDR3 bases: TGTGCCAGCAGTTACTCGGGCCAGGGTAATCAGCCCCAGCATTTT. The chain couples TRBV6-5 to TRBJ1-5; possibly TRBD1 for D (5 bases). The CDR3 length is 15 residues. Germline CDR1 reads MNHEY; CDR2 reads SVGAGI. The V end lost 0 bases, the J end lost 4 bases, and 10 bases lay between the germline ends.

This chain links TRBV5-4 with TRBJ2-4, with 7 nucleotides matching TRBD1. The CDR3 is 15 amino acids. The germline gives CDR1 SGHNT, CDR2 YYREEE (reference sequence). With 0 bases clipped from V and 4 bases from J, the junction kept 4 bases outside the gene matches. CDR3 DNA sequence: TGTGCCAGCAGCTTGGGTATACAGGGGAAAAACATTCAGTACTTC. Protein product: CASSLGIQGKNIQYF.

The chain has TRBV9 and TRBJ2-7; unclear D gene. The V gene's germline CDR1 is SGDLS and CDR2 YYNGEE. V was clipped by 0 bases and J by 3 bases, with 13 bases between them. The CDR3 extends over 15 amino acids. As DNA, the CDR3 is TGTGCCAGCAGCGTAGGGCGCAGTGGGCTCTACGAGCAGTACTTC. This translates into CASSVGRSGLYEQYF.

This sequence joins TRBV5-4 and TRBJ2-5; 7 bases line up with TRBD1. CDR1 is SGHNT and CDR2 is YYREEE in the germline V gene (reference sequence). After removal of 2 bases from V and 9 bases from J, the junction contained 13 bases not matched to a gene. This CDR3 spans 15 amino acids. This CDR3 is CASSFGRQGVSSQYF. The CDR3 nucleotides read TGTGCCAGCAGCTTTGGTAGACAGGGCGTATCGTCCCAGTACTTC.

This clone was counted between two and nine times. The CDR3 is CASSEYLAGGETQYF. CDR3 nucleotide sequence: TGTGCCAGCAGTGAATACTTAGCGGGAGGAGAGACCCAGTACTTC. The chain couples TRBV25-1 to TRBJ2-5; 10 bases fit TRBD2. Trimming removed 0 bases from V and 4 bases from J; junction bases left unmatched: 2. The CDR3 covers 15 residues. Germline V gene sequence: CDR1 MGHDK, CDR2 SYGVNS. Variable domain in full (rest from reference TRBV25-1 and TRBJ2-5): EADIYQTPRYLVIGTGKKITLECSQTMGHDKMYWYQQDPGMELHLIHYSYGVNSTEKGDLSSESTVSRIRTEHFPLTLESARPSHTSQYLCASSEYLAGGETQYFGPGTRLLVL.

This clone was counted between two and nine times. Distinct nucleotide sequences in the sample also encode this CDR3. This chain uses TRBV29-1 with TRBJ1-1; D may be TRBD1 (5 bases). V shed 4 bases and J shed 0 bases, with 15 bases lying between them. Germline values: CDR1 SQVTM, CDR2 ANQGSEA. This CDR3 spans 15 amino acids. DNA for the CDR3: TGCAGCGTTGGGGCAGGGTGGGGAATGAACACTGAAGCTTTCTTT. This translates into CSVGAGWGMNTEAFF.

This rearrangement joins TRBV19 to TRBJ2-1; D call uncertain. V was shortened by 3 bases and J by 5 bases, with 14 bases between the two germline ends. CDR1 and CDR2 (germline): LNHDA, SQIVND (reference sequence). This CDR3 comprises 15 residues. The CDR3 sequence: CASSMGSVRNNEQFF. In DNA, the CDR3 is TGTGCCAGTAGTATGGGATCAGTCAGGAACAATGAGCAGTTCTTC.

Only a few counts were recorded for this clone. V and J are TRBV10-1 and TRBJ2-1; 11 bases agree with TRBD2. The CDR3 sequence is 14 residues long. Germline CDR1 and CDR2: WNHNN and SYGVQD (reference sequence). V lost 8 bases to trimming and J lost 5 bases; unmatched junction nucleotides: 5. The CDR3 loop reads CASLPGLADNEQFF. The CDR3 DNA is TGCGCCAGCCTACCGGGACTAGCGGACAATGAGCAGTTCTTC.

The rearrangement joins TRBV7-9 to TRBJ2-5; D gene ambiguous. Germline loops: CDR1 SEHNR, CDR2 FQNEAQ (reference sequence). V was pared by 9 bases and J by 3 bases, with 14 bases between. The CDR3 contains 13 residues. The CDR3 DNA is TGTGCCAGTCGGTCGGCCAATAAAGAGACCCAGTACTTC. Amino acids: CASRSANKETQYF.

The chain has TRBV19 and TRBJ1-5; D uncertain. V was cut by 3 bases and J by 0 bases, with 9 bases left in between. CDR1 and CDR2 from the germline V gene are LNHDA and SQIVND (reference sequence). The CDR3 length is 15 residues. The chain's CDR3 is CASSMAGYSNQPQHF. CDR3 bases: TGTGCCAGTAGTATGGCTGGGTATAGCAATCAGCCCCAGCATTTT.

This chain links TRBV6-1 with TRBJ1-5; D gene uncertain. V was cut by 7 bases and J by 2 bases, with 15 bases left in between. The length of the CDR3 is 15 residues. Per germline, CDR1 MNHNS and CDR2 SASEGT. The CDR3 nucleotides are TGTGCCAGCACCGGCCCCGGGGATGGCAATCAGCCCCAGCATTTT. Amino acids: CASTGPGDGNQPQHF.

The chain joins TRBV11-3 to TRBJ2-1, with D perhaps matching TRBD2 (5 bases). The V and J ends lost 0 bases and 6 bases respectively, with 12 bases between them. Germline values: CDR1 SGHNT, CDR2 YENEEA. There are 15 residues in the CDR3. CDR3 bases: TGTGCCAGCAGCTTAGATCCCGCGGGCAGCAATGAGCAGTTCTTC. It encodes CASSLDPAGSNEQFF.

The CDR3 DNA sequence: TGTGCCAGCACGGGCACGGACAGGGACAATGAGCAGTTCTTC. Its protein is CASTGTDRDNEQFF. The chain carries TRBV2 and TRBJ2-1; 8 bases are shared with TRBD1. The CDR3 length is 14 residues. Germline lookup yields CDR1 SNHLY and CDR2 FYNNEI. The junction had 7 bases not matched to a gene; V was cut back by 7 bases and J by 5 bases.

V gene TRBV5-1 combines with J gene TRBJ2-5; perhaps D is TRBD1 or TRBD2 (5 bases each). Trimming cost V 1 base and J 2 bases, with 9 bases left between them. The CDR3 consists of 14 residues. Germline V CDR1 and CDR2: SGHRS, YFSETQ. The CDR3 spells CASSLWGSQETQYF. Here the CDR3 DNA reads TGCGCCAGCAGCTTGTGGGGGTCACAAGAGACCCAGTACTTC.

V and J are TRBV5-8 and TRBJ2-7; 10 bases match TRBD1. The CDR3 contains 14 residues. Germline values: CDR1 SGHTS, CDR2 YDEGEE. Unmatched junction bases numbered 2, after V lost 0 bases and J lost 5 bases. The CDR3 bases are TGTGCCAGCAGCTTGGGACAGGGGGCTGACGAGCAGTACTTC. Residues: CASSLGQGADEQYF.

The chain has TRBV6-1 and TRBJ1-2; D is uncertain. The CDR3 runs to 15 residues. With 2 bases removed from V and 0 bases from J, the gap between germline ends came to 10 bases. Germline V lookup: CDR1 MNHNS, CDR2 SASEGT. DNA for the CDR3: TGTGCCAGCAGTGAACTTTTGGGGACTAACTATGGCTACACCTTC. Translated, it gives CASSELLGTNYGYTF.

The chain links TRBV19 to TRBJ2-2, with TRBD1 matching 7 bases. The CDR3 length is 17 residues. In germline, CDR1 is LNHDA, CDR2 SQIVND (reference sequence). V shed 4 bases, J shed 2 bases, and the junction held 10 bases outside the gene matches. The CDR3 sequence: CASSTPPGQYNTGELFF. The CDR3 coding sequence is TGTGCCAGTAGTACCCCCCCGGGACAGTATAACACCGGGGAGCTGTTTTTT.

This clone turned up a few times. This sequence joins TRBV7-3 and TRBJ1-1; D not certain. The germline V gene encodes CDR1 SGHTA and CDR2 FQGTGA. This CDR3 comprises 14 residues. Trimming removed 6 bases from V and 4 bases from J, with 15 bases in between. The CDR3 nucleotides read TGTGCCAGCAGTCAAACGGGATTAGCCACTGAAGCTTTCTTT. Its translation is CASSQTGLATEAFF. The full variable domain, in which reference TRBV7-3 and TRBJ1-1 provide the parts outside the CDR3, is GAGVSQTPSNKVTEKGKYVELRCDPISGHTALYWYRQSLGQGPEFLIYFQGTGAADDSGLPNDRFFAVRPEGSVSTLKIQRTERGDSAVYLCASSQTGLATEAFFGQGTRLTVV.

This chain links TRBV5-8 with TRBJ1-2, with D possibly matching TRBD1 (6 bases). Trimming cost V 1 base and J 2 bases, with 9 bases left between them. The CDR3 is 14 residues long. Germline CDR1 reads SGHTS; CDR2 reads YDEGEE. CDR3 nucleotides: TGTGCCAGCAGCTTGTTTCAGGGGAACTATGGCTACACCTTC. This codes for CASSLFQGNYGYTF. Full variable domain (outside the CDR3, taken from reference TRBV5-8 and TRBJ1-2): EAGVTQSPTHLIKTRGQQATLRCSPISGHTSVYWYQQALGLGLQFLLWYDEGEERNRGNFPPRFSGRQFPNYSSELNVNALELEDSALYLCASSLFQGNYGYTFGSGTRLTVV.

This clone was seen a handful of times. The chain joins TRBV5-1 to TRBJ2-4; D might be TRBD1 or TRBD2, each matching 10 bases. V was clipped by 0 bases and J by 2 bases, with 33 bases between them. The CDR3 covers 23 residues. Germline CDR1 SGHRS, CDR2 YFSETQ. CDR3 in DNA: TGCGCCAGCAGCTTGGGGACAGGGGGGCCGGCTAGCGGGAGTCGGGTACCCAAAAACATTCAGTACTTC. This sequence encodes CASSLGTGGPASGSRVPKNIQYF.

V gene TRBV2 combines with J gene TRBJ1-2; 8 positions match TRBD1. Trimming cost V 6 bases and J 1 base; bases outside gene matches: 10. This CDR3 contains 16 residues. Germline-derived CDR1 and CDR2 are SNHLY and FYNNEI. The CDR3 DNA sequence: TGTGCCAGCAGCGCCAACCGGGACAGGAGTAACTATGGCTACACCTTC. Residues: CASSANRDRSNYGYTF.

This chain uses TRBV7-9 with TRBJ2-1; 10 bases map to TRBD2. This CDR3 comprises 16 residues. With 10 bases clipped from V and 4 bases from J, the junction kept 13 bases outside the gene matches. The germline V gene has CDR1 SEHNR and CDR2 FQNEAQ (reference sequence). The CDR3 loop is CATSGRGAPVYNEQFF. As DNA, the CDR3 is TGTGCCACTAGCGGGAGAGGCGCCCCCGTGTACAATGAGCAGTTCTTC.

This sequence joins TRBV28 and TRBJ2-7; D gene ambiguous. The CDR3 is 11 amino acids. V lost 4 bases to trimming and J lost 5 bases, with 6 bases between them. The germline V gene encodes CDR1 MDHEN and CDR2 SYDVKM. CDR3 region: CASSSRDEQYF. In DNA, the CDR3 is TGTGCCAGCAGTTCGAGAGACGAGCAGTACTTC.

This chain uses TRBV9 with TRBJ1-1, with a weak D call TRBD1 (5 bases). The length of the CDR3 is 12 residues. Trimming cost V 4 bases and J 11 bases, with 15 bases left between them. Germline V gives CDR1 SGDLS, CDR2 YYNGEE. The CDR3 here is CASSSRRGVAFF. In nucleotides, the CDR3 is TGTGCCAGCAGCTCTAGGAGAGGGGTGGCTTTCTTT.

This clone was seen repeatedly, ten times or more. This sequence joins TRBV7-6 and TRBJ1-5; no clear D. The germline gives CDR1 SGHVS, CDR2 FNYEAQ. V was clipped by 1 base and J by 5 bases, with 6 bases between them. The CDR3 is 13 amino acids. Here the CDR3 reads CASSLDEDQPQHF. The CDR3 region has the DNA TGTGCCAGCAGCTTAGACGAAGATCAGCCCCAGCATTTT.

The chain uses TRBV5-4 and TRBJ2-7; TRBD2 agrees at 8 bases. CDR3 length: 15 amino acids. The junction had 7 bases not matched to a gene; V was cut back by 5 bases and J by 0 bases. The germline gives CDR1 SGHNT, CDR2 YYREEE (reference sequence). CDR3 sequence (DNA): TGTGCCAGCAGTGAGGGACTAGGCAACTCCTACGAGCAGTACTTC. It codes for CASSEGLGNSYEQYF.

This rearrangement joins TRBV7-8 to TRBJ1-1; D perhaps matches TRBD1 (5 bases). Trimming shortened V by 5 bases and J by 5 bases, and 15 bases separated the two germline ends. The germline CDR1 and CDR2 sequences are SGHVS and FQNEAQ. This CDR3 comprises 14 residues. Here the CDR3 reads CASSLRGVGTEAFF. DNA for the CDR3: TGTGCCAGCAGCCTCCGAGGGGTAGGAACTGAAGCTTTCTTT.

Concerning this clone: Other DNA sequences of this sample code for an identical CDR3. V gene TRBV9 combines with J gene TRBJ2-1; 7 nucleotides agree with TRBD2. With V trimmed by 0 bases and J by 4 bases, 4 bases remained unmatched. Germline values: CDR1 SGDLS, CDR2 YYNGEE. This CDR3 spans 15 amino acids. This CDR3 reads CASSVAGEGYNEQFF. DNA of the CDR3: TGTGCCAGCAGCGTAGCCGGGGAGGGATACAATGAGCAGTTCTTC.

The chain carries TRBV6-1 and TRBJ2-3, with TRBD1 as a possible D gene (5 bases). Germline CDR1 reads MNHNS; CDR2 reads SASEGT. The CDR3 is 11 amino acids. With 6 bases removed from V and 11 bases from J, the gap between germline ends came to 12 bases. CDR3 amino acids: CASSQGGWQYF. CDR3 DNA: TGTGCCAGCAGCCAGGGCGGTTGGCAGTATTTT.